This entry lists 4 T cell receptor beta chains sequenced from one sample in a study of T-cell memory formation after mild COVID-19. TCRdb passed the 5' RACE reads through MiXCR, listing each CDR3 protein once. The repertoire holds 180,000 or so distinct CDR3 sequences, approximately 16% seen once, with approximately 2.2% in the top ten. The sequenced sample consisted of PBMCs or a T cell subset sorted from them (not recorded which). The receptors were sampled from an adult woman who had mild COVID-19 (a few samples of this study predate the infection). Cell type and time point are not known.

This chain joins TRBV5-1 and TRBJ2-2; possible D gene TRBD2, 6 bases. The germline gives CDR1 SGHRS, CDR2 YFSETQ. CDR3 length: 14 residues. V lost 4 bases, J lost 7 bases, and 14 bases lay in between. CDR3: CASSLVVGGGELFF. CDR3 DNA: TGCGCCAGCAGCCTGGTGGTGGGAGGCGGGGAGCTGTTTTTT.

J is TRBJ2-3 and V is TRBV4-2, with TRBD2 matching over 13 bases. Germline V gene lookup returns CDR1 LGHNA and CDR2 YNFKEQ. The CDR3 loop spans 17 amino acids. J gave up 3 bases and V 0 bases, and 3 bases lay outside the gene matches. The CDR3 region has the DNA TGTGCCAGCAGCCAAGAAAGGACTAGCGGGAGTACAGATACGCAGTATTTT. It yields the protein CASSQERTSGSTDTQYF.

This clonotype has more than one count but fewer than ten. The V call is TRBV7-2, the J call TRBJ2-4, with TRBD2 identical over 7 bases. Germline CDR1 reads SGHTA; CDR2 reads FQGNSA. Germline trimming cut 5 bases from V and 8 bases from J; bases unmatched to any gene: 12. The CDR3 has 15 amino acids. The CDR3 reads CASSNGGRARDIQYF. Here the CDR3 DNA reads TGTGCCAGCAGCAACGGAGGGAGGGCCAGAGACATTCAGTACTTC. The whole variable domain, filled in from reference TRBV7-2 and TRBJ2-4, reads GAGVSQSPSNKVTEKGKDVELRCDPISGHTALYWYRQSLGQGLEFLIYFQGNSAPDKSGLPSDRFSAERTGGSVSTLTIQRTQQEDSAVYLCASSNGGRARDIQYFGAGTRLSVL.

This clonotype was detected a few times. The chain links TRBV12-3 or TRBV12-4 to TRBJ1-3; D call uncertain. V lost 1 base to trimming and J lost 0 bases, with 7 bases between them. CDR3 length: 15 amino acids. In DNA form, the CDR3 reads TGTGCCAGCAGTTTAGGGTATAACTCTGGAAACACCATATATTTT. Protein product: CASSLGYNSGNTIYF.